Following are 28 T cell receptor beta chains from one sample sequenced in a study of blood T cell repertoires in COVID-19 (TCRdb year 2020). Library prep was done by the immunoSEQ multiplex PCR assay. TCRdb re-hosts the immuneACCESS table, in-frame sequences only. Its copies lack some clones; in the studies checked, an unresolved V gene accounts for under half of them, and the cause for the rest is not known. The sample data list some 28,000 clones, and nearly 90% of these were observed just once. Jointly, the top ten make up about a tenth of the sample. Specimen: peripheral blood. These receptors were obtained from a human donor in a cohort sampled during active COVID-19.

The chain employs TRBV19 and TRBJ1-4; 8 positions agree with TRBD1. This CDR3 spans 14 amino acids. Germline V gene data show CDR1 as LNHDA and CDR2 as SQIVND (reference sequence). With 4 bases clipped from V and 10 bases from J, the junction kept 8 bases outside the gene matches. The CDR3 nucleotides are TGTGCCAGTAGTACACCAGGGGGCGCGGCAAAACTGTTTTTT. Protein: CASSTPGGAAKLFF.

This clone was observed a few times. The chain combines TRBV5-6 with TRBJ2-1; perhaps TRBD2 as D (5 bases). The length of the CDR3 is 15 residues. Trimming took 5 bases from V and 6 from J, leaving 18 bases between them. Germline V gives CDR1 SGHDT, CDR2 YYEEEE. The CDR3 sequence: CASRPGGPLINEQFF. CDR3 coding DNA: TGTGCCAGCAGGCCGGGCGGGCCTTTAATCAATGAGCAGTTCTTC.

The chain has TRBV12-3 or TRBV12-4 and TRBJ1-1, with D perhaps TRBD1 (5 bases). This CDR3 is 13 amino acids long. Trimming left V 6 bases short and J 4 bases short, with 12 bases between. The CDR3 coding sequence is TGTGCCAGCAGGATCAGGGAGGTCACTGAAGCTTTCTTT. Protein product: CASRIREVTEAFF.

This clone was seen just once. The genes are TRBV4-1 and TRBJ1-1; TRBD1 aligns across 8 bases. Germline CDR1 is MGHRA and CDR2 is YSYEKL. The CDR3 runs 13 residues. The ends lost 4 bases at V and 5 bases at J; junction bases unmatched: 3. The CDR3, as DNA: TGCGCCAGCAGCCTCGACAGGGGAACTGAAGCTTTCTTT. It encodes CASSLDRGTEAFF.

The chain links TRBV7-3 to TRBJ2-1; 9 nucleotides match TRBD2. The CDR3 is 15 amino acids. V lost 0 bases to trimming and J lost 7 bases; unmatched junction nucleotides: 4. The germline CDR1 and CDR2 sequences are SGHTA and FQGTGA. The CDR3 spells CASSLTRGGLNEQFF. The CDR3 bases are TGTGCCAGCAGCTTAACGCGGGGGGGCCTGAATGAGCAGTTCTTC.

J is TRBJ2-3 and V is TRBV3-1 (or the pseudogene TRBV3-2), with D perhaps TRBD2 (5 bases). The CDR3 spans 13 residues. Germline values: CDR1 LGHDT, CDR2 YNNKEL (reference sequence). Trimming took off 1 base at V and 5 bases at J, with 7 bases between the two ends. The CDR3 is CASSQVEGDTQYF. The CDR3 DNA follows: TGTGCCAGCAGCCAAGTAGAGGGAGATACGCAGTATTTT.

This clone appeared a few times. The V call is TRBV7-2, the J call TRBJ2-2; D might be TRBD2 (6 bases). The V and J ends lost 3 bases and 6 bases respectively, with 8 bases between them. This CDR3 spans 13 amino acids. Germline CDR1 reads SGHTA; CDR2 reads FQGNSA. This CDR3 is CASSFTGAGELFF. The CDR3 DNA sequence: TGTGCCAGCAGCTTCACGGGGGCCGGGGAGCTGTTTTTT.

This chain uses TRBV7-9 with TRBJ2-7; 9 bases match TRBD2. With V trimmed by 10 bases and J by 2 bases, 12 bases remained unmatched. Germline V gene data show CDR1 as SEHNR and CDR2 as FQNEAQ (reference sequence). CDR3 length: 15 residues. The CDR3 DNA reads as TGTGCCACCCGACGGGCGGGAGGGCCCGCCTACGAGCAGTACTTC. Translating gives CATRRAGGPAYEQYF.

The chain links TRBV6-1 to TRBJ2-7, with 9 positions matching TRBD2. V gave up 3 bases and J gave up 5 bases; unmatched junction bases: 8. The CDR3 extends over 15 amino acids. Germline V gene data show CDR1 as MNHNS and CDR2 as SASEGT. The CDR3, as DNA: TGTGCCAGCAGTGATCCGGGACTAGCTTTCAACGAGCAGTACTTC. It codes for CASSDPGLAFNEQYF.

The chain uses TRBV6-5 and TRBJ2-7; 12 bases are a match to TRBD2. CDR1 and CDR2 from the germline V gene are MNHEY and SVGAGI. The ends lost 6 bases at V and 3 bases at J; junction bases unmatched: 3. The CDR3 extends over 14 amino acids. CDR3 in amino acids: CASRTSGSGYEQYF. The CDR3 nucleotides are TGTGCCAGCAGGACTAGCGGGAGTGGCTACGAGCAGTACTTC.

This clone has a single count. This chain links TRBV3-1 (or the pseudogene TRBV3-2) with TRBJ1-1; the D gene is possibly TRBD1 (5 bases). The V end was cut by 1 base, the J end by 6 bases, with 9 bases between. This CDR3 is 13 amino acids long. Germline CDR1 and CDR2: LGHDT and YNNKEL (reference sequence). This CDR3 reads CASSQGGLAEAFF. CDR3 DNA sequence: TGTGCCAGCAGCCAAGGGGGCCTTGCTGAAGCTTTCTTT.

The V and J genes are TRBV7-3 and TRBJ1-1, with TRBD1 identical over 8 bases. CDR3 length equals 14 residues. Germline V gene sequence: CDR1 SGHTA, CDR2 FQGTGA. V trimming: 5 bases; J trimming: 2 bases; junction bases outside the gene matches: 4. CDR3 residues: CASSQQGGNTEAFF. Written as DNA, the CDR3 is TGTGCCAGCAGCCAACAGGGGGGTAACACTGAAGCTTTCTTT.

The chain couples TRBV5-4 to TRBJ2-1; a weak D match, TRBD2 (6 bases). V was shortened by 0 bases and J by 1 base, with 8 bases between the two germline ends. Germline CDR1 is SGHNT and CDR2 is YYREEE (reference sequence). This CDR3 region has 15 residues. In DNA, the CDR3 is TGTGCCAGCAGCTTGGACCGGGGGTCCTACAATGAGCAGTTCTTC. It is translated as CASSLDRGSYNEQFF.

This clone has just a few counts. The chain joins TRBV2 to TRBJ2-7; 11 bases map to TRBD1. The germline CDR1 and CDR2 sequences are SNHLY and FYNNEI. Unmatched junction bases numbered 2, after V lost 5 bases and J lost 2 bases. The CDR3 is made up of 14 amino acids. CDR3 sequence: CASSLGQGAYEQYF. For the CDR3, the DNA is TGTGCCAGCAGTTTGGGACAGGGGGCCTACGAGCAGTACTTC.

The chain carries TRBV3-1 (or the pseudogene TRBV3-2) and TRBJ2-7; D might be TRBD2 (5 bases). This CDR3 is built from 12 residues. CDR1 and CDR2 from the germline V gene are LGHDT and YNNKEL (reference sequence). V was trimmed by 4 bases and J by 6 bases, leaving 10 bases between them. The chain's CDR3 is CASSPGGVEQYF. DNA for the CDR3: TGTGCCAGCAGCCCCGGAGGAGTCGAGCAGTACTTC.

This chain links TRBV18 with TRBJ2-5; no clear D. Trimming shortened V by 0 bases and J by 2 bases, and 7 bases separated the two germline ends. Looked up from germline, CDR1 is KGHSH and CDR2 is LQKENI. This CDR3 is 14 amino acids long. The CDR3 DNA reads TGTGCCAGCTCACCACCGAACAGACAAGAGACCCAGTACTTC. Protein: CASSPPNRQETQYF.

The rearrangement uses TRBV29-1 and TRBJ2-7; TRBD2 agrees at 15 bases. J gave up 6 bases and V 7 bases, and 4 bases lay outside the gene matches. Germline CDR1 SQVTM, CDR2 ANQGSEA. The CDR3 has 13 amino acids. The CDR3 DNA reads as TGCAGCGCGGGACTAGCGGGAGGCGGCGAGCAGTACTTC. This sequence encodes CSAGLAGGGEQYF.

The chain combines TRBV7-2 with TRBJ2-1; 9 positions agree with TRBD2. V lost 2 bases and J lost 10; bases outside the gene matches: 9. In germline, CDR1 is SGHTA, CDR2 FQGNSA. The CDR3 is 15 residues long. CDR3 amino acids: CASSLFAGGLGEQFF. CDR3 nucleotide sequence: TGTGCCAGCAGCTTATTTGCGGGGGGGCTAGGGGAGCAGTTCTTC.

The rearrangement uses TRBV6-6 and TRBJ2-3; 8 nucleotides match TRBD2. Germline trimming cut 2 bases from V and 0 bases from J; bases unmatched to any gene: 4. The CDR3 totals 16 residues. Germline-derived CDR1 and CDR2 are MNHNY and SVGAGI (reference sequence). Here the CDR3 DNA reads TGTGCCAGCAGTTACCAACTAGCGGATAGCACAGATACGCAGTATTTT. This codes for CASSYQLADSTDTQYF.

J is TRBJ2-1 and V is TRBV30; weak D call: TRBD2 (6 bases). The germline gives CDR1 GTSNPN, CDR2 SVGIG (reference sequence). The CDR3 runs to 15 residues. Trimming shortened V by 5 bases and J by 3 bases, and 17 bases separated the two germline ends. CDR3 amino acids: CAWDTLGGLYNEQFF. The CDR3 bases are TGTGCCTGGGATACCCTGGGAGGACTCTACAATGAGCAGTTCTTC. Complete variable domain (other parts from reference TRBV30 and TRBJ2-1): SQTIHQWPATLVQPVGSPLSLECTVEGTSNPNLYWYRQAAGRGLQLLFYSVGIGQISSEVPQNLSASRPQDRQFILSSKKLLLSDSGFYLCAWDTLGGLYNEQFFGPGTRLTVL.

The rearrangement joins TRBV3-1 (or the pseudogene TRBV3-2) to TRBJ1-6; D is ambiguous. The CDR3 is 15 amino acids. Germline V gene data show CDR1 as LGHDT and CDR2 as YNNKEL (reference sequence). The V and J ends lost 7 bases and 5 bases respectively, with 15 bases between them. CDR3 DNA sequence: TGTGCCAGCACCCTCGGAGGGATCCATAATTCACCCCTCCACTTT. This codes for CASTLGGIHNSPLHF.

The rearrangement uses TRBV5-4 and TRBJ1-2, with 8 bases fitting TRBD1. The J segment lost 1 base and the V segment lost 0 bases, leaving 5 bases of the junction unmatched. Germline V lookup: CDR1 SGHNT, CDR2 YYREEE (reference sequence). The CDR3 consists of 16 residues. CDR3 loop: CASSLERTGSNYGYTF. The CDR3 DNA follows: TGTGCCAGCAGCTTGGAGAGGACAGGGAGTAACTATGGCTACACCTTC. Full variable domain (missing parts from reference TRBV5-4 and TRBJ1-2): ETGVTQSPTHLIKTRGQQVTLRCSSQSGHNTVSWYQQALGQGPQFIFQYYREEENGRGNFPPRFSGLQFPNYSSELNVNALELDDSALYLCASSLERTGSNYGYTFGSGTRLTVV.

This clone was recorded only once. V gene TRBV9 combines with J gene TRBJ2-3; 8 nucleotides agree with TRBD2. Trimming took 3 bases from V and 2 from J; bases not matched to a gene: 2. The germline V gene has CDR1 SGDLS and CDR2 YYNGEE. CDR3 length: 14 amino acids. The DNA for the CDR3 is TGTGCCAGCAGCGCGGGACTAGTCACAGATACGCAGTATTTT. Amino acid sequence: CASSAGLVTDTQYF.

V and J are TRBV3-1 (or the pseudogene TRBV3-2) and TRBJ1-1, with 8 bases matching TRBD1. This CDR3 region has 14 residues. Germline CDR1 LGHDT, CDR2 YNNKEL (reference sequence). Unmatched junction bases numbered 4, after V lost 1 base and J lost 6 bases. CDR3 residues: CASSQATGDAEAFF. The CDR3, as DNA: TGTGCCAGCAGCCAAGCGACAGGGGACGCTGAAGCTTTCTTT.

The chain combines TRBV9 with TRBJ2-2; D is perhaps TRBD2 (7 bases). Per the germline V gene, CDR1 is SGDLS and CDR2 is YYNGEE. V was shortened by 5 bases and J by 4 bases, with 18 bases between the two germline ends. The CDR3 has 16 amino acids. Here the CDR3 reads CASSGAGGQGTGELFF. The CDR3 DNA sequence: TGTGCCAGCAGTGGCGCCGGGGGGCAGGGCACCGGGGAGCTGTTTTTT.

The chain combines TRBV6-4 with TRBJ2-3; D is undetermined. The CDR3 spans 12 residues. Germline CDR1 MRHNA, CDR2 SNTAGT. Trimming removed 0 bases at V and 7 bases at J, with 5 bases between. In DNA, the CDR3 is TGTGCCAGCAGTGACTCTGGCAATACGCAGTATTTT. Its protein is CASSDSGNTQYF.

On this clone: At one boundary the junction diverges from the germline segment, which might be a read error. V is TRBV29-1 and J is TRBJ1-1; D is ambiguous. Germline CDR1 is SQVTM and CDR2 is ANQGSEA. CDR3 length equals 12 residues. The CDR3 loop reads CSARQVNAEAFF. The CDR3 DNA sequence: TGCAGCGCGAGACAAGTGAACGCTGAAGCTTTCTTT.

V usage is TRBV6-2 or TRBV6-3 and J usage is TRBJ1-5, with unresolved D. Germline CDR1 MNHEY, CDR2 SVGEGT. CDR3 length: 17 amino acids. Trimming cost V 0 bases and J 0 bases, with 12 bases left between them. For the CDR3, the DNA is TGTGCCAGCAGTTACTCGATTACGTCGGGTAGCAATCAGCCCCAGCATTTT. It yields the protein CASSYSITSGSNQPQHF.